The 24 T cell receptor beta chains below were found in one sample sequenced in a study of T cell responses to AZD1222 COVID-19 vaccine. Profiled with immunoSEQ multiplex PCR; TCRdb holds only in-frame clones, not every one. The data hold about 140,000 clones, with just over 90% observed a single time. The sequenced sample was peripheral blood, obtained on day 0 of MenACWY control vaccination. These receptors originate from an adult in good health.

CDR3: CASSVEEGPAYTGELFF. Written as DNA, the CDR3 is TGTGCCAGCAGCGTAGAGGAGGGGCCAGCTTACACCGGGGAGCTGTTTTTT. The chain carries TRBV9 and TRBJ2-2, with D perhaps TRBD2 (6 bases). The CDR3 loop spans 17 amino acids. CDR1 is SGDLS and CDR2 is YYNGEE in the germline V gene. V was shortened by 0 bases and J by 3 bases, with 15 bases between the two germline ends.

V is TRBV19 and J is TRBJ1-6, with a weak D call TRBD1 (5 bases). The CDR3 has 12 residues. Germline lookup yields CDR1 LNHDA and CDR2 SQIVND (reference sequence). Trimming pared 3 bases from V and 11 bases from J, leaving 8 bases between. The CDR3 here is CASSIQGTPLHF. The CDR3 coding sequence is TGTGCCAGTAGTATCCAGGGTACACCCCTCCACTTT.

The chain recombines TRBV9 with TRBJ1-5, with D unclear. The ends were cut back, 0 bases at V and 5 bases at J, with 9 bases in the middle. Per germline, CDR1 SGDLS and CDR2 YYNGEE. CDR3 length: 14 residues. The DNA for the CDR3 is TGTGCCAGCAGCGTAGACCTAAGCGATCAGCCCCAGCATTTT. Translating gives CASSVDLSDQPQHF.

This chain links TRBV28 with TRBJ1-2; unclear D gene. The CDR3 extends over 14 amino acids. V was clipped by 2 bases and J by 4 bases, with 11 bases between them. Germline loops: CDR1 MDHEN, CDR2 SYDVKM. DNA of the CDR3: TGTGCCAGCAGTTTAACCGCCGCATCCTATGGCTACACCTTC. It translates to CASSLTAASYGYTF.

The rearrangement links TRBV2 to TRBJ1-5; unclear D gene. This CDR3 has 14 amino acids. V gave up 3 bases and J gave up 6 bases, with 12 bases separating them. Germline values: CDR1 SNHLY, CDR2 FYNNEI. CDR3 DNA sequence: TGTGCCAGCAGTGATAAGGGTCGTTCTCAGCCCCAGCATTTT. This encodes CASSDKGRSQPQHF.

The rearrangement links TRBV3-1 (or the pseudogene TRBV3-2) to TRBJ2-3; no clear D. The V and J ends lost 4 bases and 0 bases respectively, with 17 bases between them. This CDR3 is built from 17 residues. Germline assignment: CDR1 LGHDT and CDR2 YNNKEL (reference sequence). CDR3: CASSPFRTGTSTDTQYF. CDR3 bases: TGTGCCAGCAGCCCCTTCCGGACGGGCACTAGCACAGATACGCAGTATTTT.

This chain links TRBV9 with TRBJ1-1; D uncertain. CDR1 and CDR2 from the germline V gene are SGDLS and YYNGEE. The CDR3 contains 15 residues. V was pared by 1 base and J by 2 bases, with 12 bases between. The chain's CDR3 is CASSVTSTGNTEAFF. CDR3 coding DNA: TGTGCCAGCAGCGTAACGTCTACGGGAAACACTGAAGCTTTCTTT.

The chain recombines TRBV19 with TRBJ1-1; D gene uncertain. The length of the CDR3 is 12 residues. Between the trimmed V and J ends, which lost 3 bases and 2 bases, there was a span of 4 bases. CDR1 and CDR2 from the germline V gene are LNHDA and SQIVND (reference sequence). The CDR3, as DNA: TGTGCCAGTAGTATCAGCAACACTGAAGCTTTCTTT. Its translation: CASSISNTEAFF.

This clone showed up just once. CDR3 DNA: TGTGCCAGCAGCTTGTCGGGAGTTGAGGATACGCAGTATTTT. Its translation is CASSLSGVEDTQYF. This chain connects TRBV5-5 to TRBJ2-3; possibly TRBD2 for D (6 bases). V lost 1 base and J lost 6, with 12 bases in between. The CDR3 loop spans 14 amino acids. Per germline, CDR1 SGHKS and CDR2 YYEKEE (reference sequence).

J is TRBJ1-3 and V is TRBV5-1; D ambiguous. From germline, CDR1 is SGHRS and CDR2 YFSETQ. Between the trimmed V and J ends, which lost 0 bases and 2 bases, there was a span of 6 bases. This CDR3 spans 14 amino acids. CDR3 coding DNA: TGCGCCAGCAGCTTGGGTGCGGCTGGAAACACCATATATTTT. Translating it yields CASSLGAAGNTIYF.

The rearrangement links TRBV11-2 to TRBJ1-2; 7 nucleotides agree with TRBD1. This CDR3 has 14 residues. Trimming took 5 bases from V and 4 from J; bases not matched to a gene: 7. Germline-derived CDR1 and CDR2 are SGHAT and FQNNGV. CDR3 coding DNA: TGTGCCAGCAGCCCAAAAGGGACAGTCTATGGCTACACCTTC. As protein: CASSPKGTVYGYTF.

This chain connects TRBV6-2 or TRBV6-3 to TRBJ1-6; D is perhaps TRBD1 (6 bases). The CDR3 loop spans 17 amino acids. Germline V CDR1 and CDR2: MNHEY, SVGEGT. V shed 5 bases and J shed 10 bases, with 24 bases lying between them. The CDR3 region has the DNA TGTGCCAGCAGTCTCCCCACCGCCAACCACAGGGACTCACCCCTCCACTTT. Translation: CASSLPTANHRDSPLHF.

V gene TRBV2 combines with J gene TRBJ1-4, with TRBD1 as a possible D gene (5 bases). This CDR3 has 14 residues. Germline lookup yields CDR1 SNHLY and CDR2 FYNNEI. The germline V and J ends were trimmed by 6 bases and 7 bases, with 15 bases remaining between them. The CDR3 region is CASRVGPTGEKLFF. CDR3 coding DNA: TGTGCCAGCAGGGTGGGGCCGACGGGTGAAAAACTGTTTTTT.

This clone appeared once. The V and J genes are TRBV19 and TRBJ1-1; 7 positions match TRBD1. Germline loops: CDR1 LNHDA, CDR2 SQIVND (reference sequence). This CDR3 region has 14 residues. The V segment lost 6 bases and the J segment 4 bases; nucleotides outside the gene matches: 8. Here the CDR3 reads CASRSPGTATEAFF. CDR3 sequence (DNA): TGTGCCAGTAGATCCCCCGGGACAGCCACTGAAGCTTTCTTT.

The count of this clone is one. V and J are TRBV7-2 and TRBJ1-3, with D possibly being TRBD1 (5 bases). This CDR3 is built from 17 residues. CDR1 is SGHTA, CDR2 FQGNSA, per germline. The V and J ends lost 1 base and 3 bases respectively, with 16 bases between them. The CDR3 DNA reads as TGTGCCAGCAGCTTAGTGTCTAGGGGACTTGGTGGAAACACCATATATTTT. Its translation: CASSLVSRGLGGNTIYF.

This clone was observed a handful of times. This rearrangement joins TRBV7-8 to TRBJ2-3, with D perhaps matching TRBD1 (5 bases). Germline-derived CDR1 and CDR2 are SGHVS and FQNEAQ. V lost 7 bases and J lost 3, with 17 bases in between. CDR3 size: 15 residues. This CDR3 reads CASTARAGLTDTQYF. The CDR3 region has the DNA TGTGCCAGCACCGCTAGAGCAGGGCTAACAGATACGCAGTATTTT.

This chain links TRBV4-3 with TRBJ1-2, with D unclear. The CDR3 runs 18 residues. V was trimmed by 8 bases and J by 2 bases, leaving 27 bases between them. Germline lookup yields CDR1 LGHNA and CDR2 YSLEER. CDR3 coding DNA: TGCGCCAGCGCCTCAGAATATTCCATAGGTGAAAGAAACTATGGCTACACCTTC. Protein: CASASEYSIGERNYGYTF.

The DNA for the CDR3 is TGTGCCAGCGGGGATTTCACTAATTTCTACAATGAGCAGTTCTTC. It specifies CASGDFTNFYNEQFF. The rearrangement joins TRBV5-8 to TRBJ2-1; D not resolved. Germline V gene lookup returns CDR1 SGHTS and CDR2 YDEGEE. CDR3 length equals 15 residues. V was clipped by 7 bases and J by 3 bases, with 17 bases between them.

In regard to this clone: At the DNA level, this CDR3 is encoded by other sequences in the same sample as well. V and J are TRBV3-1 (or the pseudogene TRBV3-2) and TRBJ1-5; the D is unclear. V lost 0 bases and J 4 bases, leaving 4 bases between the germline ends. The germline V gene has CDR1 LGHDT and CDR2 YNNKEL (reference sequence). The CDR3 loop spans 13 amino acids. CDR3 protein: CASSQDRNQPQHF. The CDR3, as DNA: TGTGCCAGCAGCCAAGATCGGAATCAGCCCCAGCATTTT.

This chain links TRBV7-9 with TRBJ1-1, with D tentatively TRBD1 (6 bases). The CDR3 length is 13 residues. CDR1 is SEHNR, CDR2 FQNEAQ, per germline (reference sequence). V was shortened by 6 bases and J by 7 bases, with 15 bases between the two germline ends. The DNA of the CDR3 is TGTGCCAGCAGACAAACAGGGAAGGATGAAGCTTTCTTT. Encoded protein: CASRQTGKDEAFF.

The chain recombines TRBV5-6 with TRBJ2-7; tentative D call: TRBD2 (6 bases). CDR3 length: 14 residues. The V end was cut by 3 bases, the J end by 0 bases, with 10 bases between. CDR1 and CDR2 (germline): SGHDT, YYEEEE. DNA of the CDR3: TGTGCCAGCAGCTCGGGACTTATCTCCTACGAGCAGTACTTC. Translation gives CASSSGLISYEQYF.

This clone was recorded once. The chain uses TRBV2 and TRBJ1-2; TRBD1 is a possible D gene (6 bases). The CDR3 spans 13 residues. CDR1 is SNHLY, CDR2 FYNNEI, per germline. With 1 base removed from V and 4 bases from J, the gap between germline ends came to 7 bases. The CDR3 spells CASSEGTVYGYTF. CDR3 sequence (DNA): TGTGCCAGCAGTGAAGGGACAGTCTATGGCTACACCTTC.

Points on this clone: The identical CDR3 is also encoded by other nucleotide sequences in the sample. This chain connects TRBV7-2 to TRBJ2-1; TRBD2 aligns across 9 bases. Per the germline V gene, CDR1 is SGHTA and CDR2 is FQGNSA. Germline trimming cut 2 bases from V and 3 bases from J; bases unmatched to any gene: 5. This CDR3 is built from 16 residues. The CDR3 DNA follows: TGTGCCAGCAGCTTACGGGCGGGGGGGCTCTACAATGAGCAGTTCTTC. The encoded protein is CASSLRAGGLYNEQFF. Combining the CDR3 with reference TRBV7-2 and TRBJ2-1 gives the whole variable domain GAGVSQSPSNKVTEKGKDVELRCDPISGHTALYWYRQSLGQGLEFLIYFQGNSAPDKSGLPSDRFSAERTGGSVSTLTIQRTQQEDSAVYLCASSLRAGGLYNEQFFGPGTRLTVL.

This sequence joins TRBV6-4 and TRBJ1-1; D is ambiguous. V lost 3 bases and J 3 bases, leaving 8 bases between the germline ends. The CDR3 length is 13 residues. Germline CDR1 reads MRHNA; CDR2 reads SNTAGT. The CDR3 nucleotides are TGTGCCAGCAGTGAACGGTGGGACACTGAAGCTTTCTTT. It encodes CASSERWDTEAFF.